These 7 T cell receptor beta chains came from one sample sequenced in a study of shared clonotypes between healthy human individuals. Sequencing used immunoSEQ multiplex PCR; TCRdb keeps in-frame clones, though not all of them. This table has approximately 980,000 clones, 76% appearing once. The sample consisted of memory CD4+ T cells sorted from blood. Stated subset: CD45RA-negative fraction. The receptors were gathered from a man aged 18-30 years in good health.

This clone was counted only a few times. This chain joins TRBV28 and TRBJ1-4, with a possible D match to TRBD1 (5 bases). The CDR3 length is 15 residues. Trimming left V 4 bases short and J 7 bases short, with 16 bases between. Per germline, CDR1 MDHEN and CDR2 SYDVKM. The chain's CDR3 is CASSSPGGNAEKLFF. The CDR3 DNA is TGTGCCAGCAGTTCCCCCGGGGGGAACGCTGAAAAACTGTTTTTT.

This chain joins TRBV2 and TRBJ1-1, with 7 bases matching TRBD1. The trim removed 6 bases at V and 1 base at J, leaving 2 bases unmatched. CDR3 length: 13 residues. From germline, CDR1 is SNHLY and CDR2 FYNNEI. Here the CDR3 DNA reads TGTGCCAGCAGCCGACAGGGGAACACTGAAGCTTTCTTT. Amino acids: CASSRQGNTEAFF.

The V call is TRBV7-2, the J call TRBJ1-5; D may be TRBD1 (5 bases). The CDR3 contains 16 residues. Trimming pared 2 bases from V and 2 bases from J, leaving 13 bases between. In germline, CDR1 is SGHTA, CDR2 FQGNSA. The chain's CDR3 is CASSLSRGVGNQPQHF. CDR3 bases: TGTGCCAGCAGCTTATCACGAGGGGTCGGCAATCAGCCCCAGCATTTT. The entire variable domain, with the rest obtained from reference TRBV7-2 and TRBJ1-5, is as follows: GAGVSQSPSNKVTEKGKDVELRCDPISGHTALYWYRQSLGQGLEFLIYFQGNSAPDKSGLPSDRFSAERTGGSVSTLTIQRTQQEDSAVYLCASSLSRGVGNQPQHFGDGTRLSIL.

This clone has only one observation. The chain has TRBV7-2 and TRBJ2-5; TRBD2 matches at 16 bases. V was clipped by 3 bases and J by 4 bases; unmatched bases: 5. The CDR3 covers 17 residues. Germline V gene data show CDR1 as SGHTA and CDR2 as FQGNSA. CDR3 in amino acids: CASSLGLAGGEGETQYF. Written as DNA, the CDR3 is TGTGCCAGCAGCTTGGGACTAGCGGGAGGGGAGGGAGAGACCCAGTACTTC.

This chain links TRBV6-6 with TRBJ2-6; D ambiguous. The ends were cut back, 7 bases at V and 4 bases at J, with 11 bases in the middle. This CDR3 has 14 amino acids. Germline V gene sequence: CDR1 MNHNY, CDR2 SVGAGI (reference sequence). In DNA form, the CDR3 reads TGTGCCAGCACCGGCGGCTCCGGGGCCAACGTCCTGACTTTC. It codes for CASTGGSGANVLTF.

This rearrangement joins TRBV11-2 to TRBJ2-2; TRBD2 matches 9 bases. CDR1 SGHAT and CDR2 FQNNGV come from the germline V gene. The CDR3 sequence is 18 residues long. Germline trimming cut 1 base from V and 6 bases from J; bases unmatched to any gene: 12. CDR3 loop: CASSLAGESQREAGELFF. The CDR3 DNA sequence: TGTGCCAGCAGCTTAGCCGGCGAAAGTCAGCGGGAGGCCGGGGAGCTGTTTTTT. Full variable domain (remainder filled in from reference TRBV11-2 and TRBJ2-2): EAGVAQSPRYKIIEKRQSVAFWCNPISGHATLYWYQQILGQGPKLLIQFQNNGVVDDSQLPKDRFSAERLKGVDSTLKIQPAKLEDSAVYLCASSLAGESQREAGELFFGEGSRLTVL.

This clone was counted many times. The CDR3 sequence: CASSLPAADTQYF. DNA for the CDR3: TGTGCCAGCAGCTTGCCAGCGGCAGATACGCAGTATTTT. This sequence joins TRBV5-4 and TRBJ2-3; D is possibly TRBD2 (5 bases). The V end was cut by 1 base, the J end by 4 bases, with 7 bases between. Germline CDR1 SGHNT, CDR2 YYREEE (reference sequence). The length of the CDR3 is 13 residues.